The clone carrying this T cell receptor beta chain came up once. Its antigen remains unidentified. Sequencing used immunoSEQ version 4 in survey mode. The assay was immunoSEQ multiplex PCR, and TCRdb's table has in-frame clones only and misses some. The table shows about 30,000 clones, with 70% occurring only once. Overlapping HIV-1 Gag 15-mer peptides at approximately 1 ug per peptide per mL were used. Sorting selected CD4+ T cells upregulating both CD40 ligand and CD69. Donors had undetectable plasma HIV-1 RNA, under 50 copies/mL, for 4+ years. The sample belongs to a study of persistence of HIV-infected CD4 T cells. Study-wide context: Blood samples, up to roughly 200 mL, came from multiple time points, except two leukapheresis donors sampled once.

Overall study results and limits: Compared with CD3/CD28-stimulated cells, CMV- and Gag-responding cells showed lower TCRbeta richness.

The sample in question was CD4+ T cells sorted from PBMCs after roughly 18-hour stimulation, obtained from a patient who received antiretroviral therapy. This TCR was recovered from an adult man with HIV who was CMV-seropositive.

In nucleotides, the CDR3 is TGTGCCAGCAGCGCCGACAGGGCTCAGCCCCAGCATTTT. Protein sequence: CASSADRAQPQHF. This chain connects TRBV6-5 to TRBJ1-5; 7 nucleotides line up with TRBD1. The CDR3 is 13 residues long. Looked up from germline, CDR1 is MNHEY and CDR2 is SVGAGI. The V gene end was trimmed by 6 bases and the J gene end by 6 bases; junction bases not matched to a gene: 5.